The T cell receptor beta chain under discussion was sequenced for a study of T cell changes during pregnancy in multiple sclerosis. With 2 bases removed from V and 4 bases from J, the gap between germline ends came to 12 bases. Germline CDR1 GTSNPN, CDR2 SVGIG (reference sequence). This CDR3 contains 15 residues. Method: immunoSEQ multiplex PCR; TCRdb's copy keeps in-frame clones and lacks some. Of some 59,000 clones listed, roughly 90% are singletons. V gene TRBV30 combines with J gene TRBJ1-6; D remains unclear. The material was peripheral blood, obtained in the second trimester of pregnancy. The source is a female donor with multiple sclerosis, enrolled in a pregnancy study. CDR3 bases: TGTGCCTGGAGTACGTCAGGAGGGTATAATTCACCCCTCCACTTT. Residues: CAWSTSGGYNSPLHF.